The 15 T cell receptor beta chains presented below share a single source sample, sequenced in a study of sequential checkpoint blockade in melanoma. Method: immunoSEQ multiplex PCR; TCRdb's copy keeps in-frame clones and lacks some. The sample has approximately 11,000 clones; around two thirds are singletons. Treatment meaning: randomized to nivolumab then ipilimumab (arm A) or the reverse (arm B). The sequencing here drew on CD8+ T cells sorted from blood (inferred from file names), taken from a patient given nivolumab and ipilimumab in sequence. These receptor sequences come from a human donor with melanoma.

Only one count was recorded for this clone. This CDR3 is also generated by other DNA sequences in the sample. The chain links TRBV6-5 to TRBJ1-1; a weak D match, TRBD1 (5 bases). V shed 0 bases and J shed 2 bases, with 10 bases lying between them. The CDR3 is 15 amino acids. Germline-derived CDR1 and CDR2 are MNHEY and SVGAGI. The CDR3 loop reads CASSYSPGLNTEAFF. CDR3 bases: TGTGCCAGCAGTTACTCACCGGGACTTAACACTGAAGCTTTCTTT.

The CDR3 sequence is CASRAGTRFFTDTQYF. CDR3 sequence (DNA): TGTGCCAGCAGGGCCGGGACTAGATTCTTCACAGATACGCAGTATTTT. This chain links TRBV18 with TRBJ2-3; TRBD2 matches at 8 bases. J was trimmed by 2 bases and V by 8 bases; bases with no gene match: 12. The CDR3 is 16 residues long. Germline assignment: CDR1 KGHSH and CDR2 LQKENI.

The J gene is TRBJ2-7, the V gene TRBV5-4, with TRBD1 identical over 11 bases. Germline-derived CDR1 and CDR2 are SGHNT and YYREEE (reference sequence). The CDR3 spans 15 residues. The ends lost 2 bases at V and 4 bases at J; junction bases unmatched: 5. This CDR3 reads CASSFIRDRGYEQYF. The CDR3 DNA is TGTGCCAGCAGCTTTATCCGGGACAGGGGGTACGAGCAGTACTTC.

This clone has only one observation. The rearrangement links TRBV19 to TRBJ2-7, with D possibly TRBD1 on 6 matching bases. The germline V and J ends were trimmed by 6 bases and 3 bases, with 15 bases remaining between them. The CDR3 covers 14 residues. Per the germline V gene, CDR1 is LNHDA and CDR2 is SQIVND (reference sequence). Here the CDR3 DNA reads TGTGCCAGTAGCGTGACGGGACACATCTACGAGCAGTACTTC. This sequence encodes CASSVTGHIYEQYF.

V and J are TRBV27 and TRBJ1-2, with 7 bases matching TRBD1. The CDR3 extends over 13 amino acids. Germline V gene sequence: CDR1 MNHEY, CDR2 SMNVEV (reference sequence). Losses at the gene ends were 6 bases for V and 4 bases for J; bases not matched to a gene: 5. The CDR3 sequence: CASSLRQGYGYTF. As DNA, the CDR3 is TGTGCCAGCAGCCTTCGACAGGGCTATGGCTACACCTTC.

This clone has just one count. The V and J genes are TRBV5-6 and TRBJ2-5; no clear D. CDR3 size: 11 residues. CDR1 is SGHDT, CDR2 YYEEEE, per germline. The V end was cut by 4 bases, the J end by 2 bases, with 3 bases between. The CDR3 sequence is CASSLQETQYF. For the CDR3, the DNA is TGTGCCAGCAGCCTGCAAGAGACCCAGTACTTC.

This clone is a singleton in its sample. The gene calls are TRBV25-1 and TRBJ2-7; tentatively, D is TRBD2 (6 bases). V was clipped by 5 bases and J by 4 bases, with 12 bases between them. The CDR3 has 13 amino acids. In germline, CDR1 is MGHDK, CDR2 SYGVNS. The DNA of the CDR3 is TGTGCCAGCAGTATCGCGCGGGGATACGAGCAGTACTTC. Translation gives CASSIARGYEQYF.

This clone was seen a few times. The genes are TRBV9 and TRBJ2-3; D possibly corresponds to TRBD2 (6 bases). CDR3 length equals 11 residues. The V end was cut by 7 bases, the J end by 8 bases, with 11 bases between. Germline-derived CDR1 and CDR2 are SGDLS and YYNGEE. CDR3 nucleotides: TGTGCCAGCGGAGGGAGAAGTACGCAGTATTTT. This codes for CASGGRSTQYF.

V gene TRBV27 combines with J gene TRBJ2-1, with D possibly matching TRBD2 (5 bases). The CDR3 is 14 residues long. The germline gives CDR1 MNHEY, CDR2 SMNVEV (reference sequence). The CDR3 is CATSRRAIYNEQFF. The CDR3 DNA sequence: TGTGCTACCAGCCGGCGGGCCATCTACAATGAGCAGTTCTTC.

The chain joins TRBV27 to TRBJ2-7; 11 bases fit TRBD2. Looked up from germline, CDR1 is MNHEY and CDR2 is SMNVEV (reference sequence). V trimming: 4 bases; J trimming: 6 bases; junction bases outside the gene matches: 11. The length of the CDR3 is 16 residues. CDR3 amino acids: CASSWGLTSGITEQYF. CDR3 coding DNA: TGTGCCAGCAGTTGGGGATTGACTAGCGGGATAACCGAGCAGTACTTC.

The chain couples TRBV7-2 to TRBJ2-7; D remains unclear. This CDR3 is built from 15 residues. The V end lost 1 base, the J end lost 3 bases, and 13 bases lay between the germline ends. The V gene's germline CDR1 is SGHTA and CDR2 FQGNSA. In nucleotides, the CDR3 is TGTGCCAGCAGCTTAGGGTCCAACCCCAGCTACGAGCAGTACTTC. Translated, it gives CASSLGSNPSYEQYF.

The CDR3 DNA is TGTGCCAGCAGCCCACGCCCCCCCCACGAGACAGGGGCGTCATCTAACTATGGCTACACCTTC. As protein: CASSPRPPHETGASSNYGYTF. The chain carries TRBV7-6 and TRBJ1-2; 8 bases match TRBD1. The CDR3 has 21 residues. V lost 5 bases and J lost 0; bases outside the gene matches: 23. Germline V CDR1 and CDR2: SGHVS, FNYEAQ.

V gene TRBV6-6 combines with J gene TRBJ1-1; D is uncertain. V was clipped by 8 bases and J by 1 base, with 17 bases between them. Per the germline V gene, CDR1 is MNHNY and CDR2 is SVGAGI (reference sequence). The CDR3 sequence is 15 residues long. The CDR3 DNA is TGTGCCAGCCACTATTGGGGAGGGTCGAACACTGAAGCTTTCTTT. As protein: CASHYWGGSNTEAFF.

This clone has just one count. The CDR3 DNA reads TGTGCCAGTCTAGCGGAACCCACAGATACGCAGTATTTT. It is translated as CASLAEPTDTQYF. The chain links TRBV5-4 to TRBJ2-3, with 7 bases matching TRBD2. The germline V gene encodes CDR1 SGHNT and CDR2 YYREEE (reference sequence). The ends lost 8 bases at V and 2 bases at J; junction bases unmatched: 5. This CDR3 is 13 amino acids long.

The rearrangement uses TRBV27 and TRBJ2-7; possible D gene TRBD1, 5 bases. The V gene lost 5 bases and the J gene lost 0 bases, with 17 bases spanning the gap. CDR3 size: 16 residues. Germline loops: CDR1 MNHEY, CDR2 SMNVEV (reference sequence). The CDR3 is CASSPSWGSHSYEQYF. As DNA, the CDR3 is TGTGCCAGCAGTCCCAGTTGGGGCTCCCACTCCTACGAGCAGTACTTC.